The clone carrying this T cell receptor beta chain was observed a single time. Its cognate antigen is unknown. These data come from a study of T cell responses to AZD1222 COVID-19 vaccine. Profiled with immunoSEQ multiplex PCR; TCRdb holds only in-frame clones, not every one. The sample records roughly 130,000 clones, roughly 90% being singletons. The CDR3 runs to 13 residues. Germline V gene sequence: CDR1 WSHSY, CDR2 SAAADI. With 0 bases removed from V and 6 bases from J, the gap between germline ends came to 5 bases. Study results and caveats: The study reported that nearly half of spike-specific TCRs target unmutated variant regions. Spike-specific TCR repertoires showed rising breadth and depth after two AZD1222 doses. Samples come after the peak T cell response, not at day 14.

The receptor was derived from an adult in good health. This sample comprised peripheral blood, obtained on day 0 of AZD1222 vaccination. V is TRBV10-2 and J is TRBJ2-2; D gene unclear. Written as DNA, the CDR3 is TGCGCCAGCAGTGAGTCGGGCTCCGGGGAGCTGTTTTTT. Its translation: CASSESGSGELFF.